This is a list of T cell receptor beta chains from one sample in a study of T cell responses to AZD1222 COVID-19 vaccine. Only in-frame clones appear in the TCRdb table, and some are missing; sequencing was by immunoSEQ multiplex PCR. The sample records 150,000 or so clones, roughly 92% being singletons. The source was peripheral blood, collected 28 days after the second AZD1222 dose. The receptors here all came from an adult who received the AZD1222 COVID-19 vaccine. CDR3s include the opening cysteine and the closing phenylalanine or tryptophan. The D gene is left open where the match is weak. Size tells how often a clone was seen (once, few, many) or the class of an expanded clone, and some rows leave it out.

TRBV24-1,.,.,13,TRBJ1-3,CATSDLSGNTIYF,TGTGCCACCAGTGATTTGAGCGGAAACACCATATATTTT
TRBV9,TRBD2,.,15,TRBJ2-1,CASSVTSGSRNEQFF,TGTGCCAGCAGCGTGACTAGCGGGAGTAGGAATGAGCAGTTCTTC
TRBV4-1,.,.,16,TRBJ1-5,CASSHTWGRVSQPQHF,TGCGCCAGCAGCCACACCTGGGGGAGGGTGTCTCAGCCCCAGCATTTT
TRBV10-3,.,.,15,TRBJ1-1,CAISILGPYNTEAFF,TGTGCCATCAGTATCCTCGGACCATATAACACTGAAGCTTTCTTT
TRBV10-3,.,.,15,TRBJ1-2,CAISENSGGNYGYTF,TGTGCCATCAGTGAGAATTCCGGGGGGAACTATGGCTACACCTTC
TRBV9,.,.,15,TRBJ1-3,CASSPRGVSGNTIYF,TGTGCCAGCAGCCCCCGAGGGGTCTCTGGAAACACCATATATTTT
TRBV5-4,TRBD1,.,15,TRBJ2-7,CASSPGTGGTYEQYF,TGTGCCAGCAGCCCTGGGACAGGGGGGACCTACGAGCAGTACTTC
TRBV5-4,.,.,12,TRBJ1-6,CASSTGGSPLHF,TGTGCCAGCAGCACGGGAGGGTCACCCCTCCACTTT
TRBV19,.,.,15,TRBJ1-5,CASRSLGRVNQPQHF,TGTGCCAGTAGAAGTCTTGGGAGGGTAAATCAGCCCCAGCATTTT
TRBV11-2,.,.,14,TRBJ1-1,CASSLDWRNTEAFF,TGTGCCAGCAGCTTAGATTGGAGGAACACTGAAGCTTTCTTT
TRBV5-5,.,.,15,TRBJ2-5,CASSLEYSAQETQYF,TGTGCCAGCAGCTTGGAGTACAGCGCCCAAGAGACCCAGTACTTC
TRBV7-8,.,.,13,TRBJ2-7,CASSLGGAHEQYF,TGTGCCAGCAGCTTAGGAGGGGCCCACGAGCAGTACTTC
TRBV2,TRBD2,once,14,TRBJ2-3,CASQRLADTDTQYF,TGTGCCAGCCAGAGGCTAGCGGATACAGATACGCAGTATTTT
TRBV5-1,.,.,14,TRBJ2-7,CASSLEPGAYEQYF,TGCGCCAGCAGCTTGGAGCCAGGGGCCTACGAGCAGTACTTC
TRBV28,.,.,11,TRBJ2-1,CASLANNEQFF,TGTGCCAGCTTGGCCAACAATGAGCAGTTCTTC
TRBV27,.,.,15,TRBJ1-1,CASSPRREIDTEAFF,TGTGCCAGCAGTCCCCGGCGGGAGATCGACACTGAAGCTTTCTTT
TRBV5-5,TRBD1,.,14,TRBJ2-7,CASSSYGQGGEQYF,TGTGCCAGCAGCTCATACGGACAGGGCGGCGAGCAGTACTTC
TRBV30,.,once,15,TRBJ1-6,CACTGLGVINSPLHF,TGTGCCTGTACAGGGTTAGGAGTAATTAATTCACCCCTCCACTTT
TRBV5-6,.,.,15,TRBJ2-3,CASSFGRFFTDTQYF,TGTGCCAGCAGCTTTGGCAGGTTCTTCACAGATACGCAGTATTTT
TRBV4-2,.,.,17,TRBJ1-2,CASSQERRSTSLGGYTF,TGTGCCAGCAGCCAAGAACGTAGGAGCACTTCCTTGGGAGGCTACACCTTC
TRBV5-1,.,.,17,TRBJ2-2,CASSLKWVGDGTGELFF,TGCGCCAGCAGCTTGAAATGGGTGGGAGACGGCACCGGGGAGCTGTTTTTT
TRBV5-1,.,.,15,TRBJ1-4,CASSLIGATNEKLFF,TGCGCCAGCAGCTTGATAGGGGCAACTAATGAAAAACTGTTTTTT
TRBV18,.,once,14,TRBJ2-1,CASSPTLGRNEQFF,TGTGCCAGCTCACCCACACTAGGGCGCAATGAGCAGTTCTTC
TRBV5-6,TRBD1,.,16,TRBJ1-2,CASSYYRGRRNYGYTF,TGTGCCAGCAGCTACTACAGGGGGCGCAGGAACTATGGCTACACCTTC
TRBV20-1,.,.,8,TRBJ2-5,CSAATGHF,TGCAGTGCTGCTACAGGGCACTTC
TRBV5-1,TRBD1,.,14,TRBJ1-2,CASSLQGANYGYTF,TGCGCCAGCAGCTTACAGGGGGCTAACTATGGCTACACCTTC
TRBV10-3,.,.,13,TRBJ2-7,CAISDSPSYEQYF,TGTGCCATCAGTGACAGTCCCTCCTACGAGCAGTACTTC
TRBV6-5,.,.,14,TRBJ2-3,CASSLSSDIDTQYF,TGTGCCAGCAGTTTATCTAGCGACATAGATACGCAGTATTTT
TRBV15,.,.,15,TRBJ1-5,CATSREVQGSQPQHF,TGTGCCACCAGCAGAGAGGTACAGGGTAGTCAGCCCCAGCATTTT
TRBV2,TRBD2,.,14,TRBJ2-3,CASSLAGGVDTQYF,TGTGCCAGCTCCCTGGCGGGAGGAGTAGATACGCAGTATTTT
TRBV18,TRBD1,.,16,TRBJ2-6,CASSSTGSGGANVLTF,TGTGCCAGCTCATCGACAGGGTCTGGTGGGGCCAACGTCCTGACTTTC
TRBV19,.,.,15,TRBJ1-5,CASSIFGYSNQPQHF,TGTGCCAGTAGTATTTTCGGATATAGCAATCAGCCCCAGCATTTT
TRBV9,TRBD1,.,15,TRBJ1-2,CASSAGQASNYGYTF,TGTGCCAGCAGCGCCGGACAGGCCTCTAACTATGGCTACACCTTC
TRBV25-1,.,few,14,TRBJ1-1,CASSQQGPNTEAFF,TGTGCCAGCAGTCAACAGGGACCGAACACTGAAGCTTTCTTT
TRBV7-9,.,.,13,TRBJ2-5,CASSLSPQETQYF,TGTGCCAGCAGCTTATCCCCTCAGGAGACCCAGTACTTC
TRBV21-1,.,.,13,TRBJ1-3,CASRNRGFGTIYF,TGTGCCAGCAGGAACAGGGGGTTCGGCACCATATATTTT
TRBV5-1,.,few,14,TRBJ1-2,CASSSRQANYGYTF,TGCGCCAGCAGCTCTAGACAGGCTAACTATGGCTACACCTTC
TRBV28,TRBD2,once,15,TRBJ2-1,CASSFTSGAYNEQFF,TGTGCCAGCAGTTTTACTAGCGGGGCCTACAATGAGCAGTTCTTC
TRBV28,.,.,15,TRBJ1-2,CASSSDSPPNYGYTF,TGTGCCAGCAGCTCTGACAGCCCACCTAACTATGGCTACACCTTC
TRBV11-3,.,.,13,TRBJ1-1,CASSLGQNTEAFF,TGTGCCAGCAGCTTAGGCCAGAACACTGAAGCTTTCTTT
TRBV19,.,.,14,TRBJ2-7,CASSIVASTYEQYF,TGTGCCAGTAGTATTGTGGCTTCCACCTACGAGCAGTACTTC
TRBV2,.,.,14,TRBJ1-1,CASTREGQRTEAFF,TGTGCCAGCACCCGGGAGGGGCAACGGACTGAAGCTTTCTTT
TRBV18,TRBD1,.,16,TRBJ2-7,CASSPANDRATYEQYF,TGTGCCAGCTCACCAGCGAACGACAGGGCGACCTACGAGCAGTACTTC
TRBV5-4,TRBD1,.,18,TRBJ1-3,CASSAGTGGWVSGNTIYF,TGTGCCAGCAGCGCCGGGACAGGGGGCTGGGTCTCTGGAAACACCATATATTTT
TRBV5-5,TRBD2,.,17,TRBJ2-7,CASRPTSGRAPGYEQYF,TGTGCCAGCAGGCCCACTAGCGGGAGGGCCCCCGGCTACGAGCAGTACTTC
TRBV5-6,TRBD1,.,18,TRBJ1-4,CASTDTGQGSTTNEKLFF,TGTGCCAGCACCGATACCGGACAGGGCTCAACAACTAATGAAAAACTGTTTTTT
TRBV7-8,.,.,13,TRBJ1-1,CASRTVWGTEAFF,TGTGCCAGCAGGACAGTTTGGGGGACTGAAGCTTTCTTT
TRBV11-2,.,.,17,TRBJ2-2,CASSLESGGWVKGELFF,TGTGCCAGCAGCTTAGAGTCCGGCGGGTGGGTTAAGGGGGAGCTGTTTTTT
TRBV9,TRBD2,.,14,TRBJ2-5,CASSVSGRGETQYF,TGTGCCAGCAGCGTTAGCGGGAGGGGAGAGACCCAGTACTTC
TRBV2,.,once,16,TRBJ1-6,CASSDPRGSGNSPLHF,TGTGCCAGCAGCGATCCCCGGGGGTCTGGTAATTCACCCCTCCACTTT
TRBV30,TRBD1,.,17,TRBJ2-6,CAWSGGQAGSGANVLTF,TGTGCCTGGAGTGGGGGACAGGCCGGCTCTGGGGCCAACGTCCTGACTTTC
TRBV10-2,TRBD2,once,16,TRBJ2-2,CASTRGLAGVTGELFF,TGCGCCAGCACTCGAGGACTAGCGGGCGTCACCGGGGAGCTGTTTTTT
TRBV6-6,.,.,13,TRBJ2-3,CASRWGSTDTQYF,TGTGCCAGCCGTTGGGGGAGCACAGATACGCAGTATTTT
TRBV6-5,TRBD2,.,16,TRBJ2-1,CASSSASGSSYNEQFF,TGTGCCAGCAGTTCTGCTAGCGGAAGCTCCTACAATGAGCAGTTCTTC
TRBV6-4,.,.,13,TRBJ2-1,CATARSSYNEQFF,TGTGCCACCGCGAGGAGCTCCTACAATGAGCAGTTCTTC
TRBV5-8,TRBD1,once,15,TRBJ1-5,CASSASGGVGQPQHF,TGTGCCAGCAGCGCGTCAGGGGGCGTGGGACAGCCCCAGCATTTT
TRBV11-2,.,.,14,TRBJ2-7,CASSRDRLRGEQYF,TGTGCCAGCAGCCGCGACAGGCTACGCGGCGAGCAGTACTTC
TRBV18,.,.,17,TRBJ1-3,CASSLTPGTTSGNTIYF,TGTGCCAGCTCACTGACACCCGGGACGACCTCTGGAAACACCATATATTTT
TRBV12-5,.,.,12,TRBJ2-1,CASGLQEGRQFF,TGTGCTAGTGGTCTACAGGAGGGCCGGCAGTTCTTC